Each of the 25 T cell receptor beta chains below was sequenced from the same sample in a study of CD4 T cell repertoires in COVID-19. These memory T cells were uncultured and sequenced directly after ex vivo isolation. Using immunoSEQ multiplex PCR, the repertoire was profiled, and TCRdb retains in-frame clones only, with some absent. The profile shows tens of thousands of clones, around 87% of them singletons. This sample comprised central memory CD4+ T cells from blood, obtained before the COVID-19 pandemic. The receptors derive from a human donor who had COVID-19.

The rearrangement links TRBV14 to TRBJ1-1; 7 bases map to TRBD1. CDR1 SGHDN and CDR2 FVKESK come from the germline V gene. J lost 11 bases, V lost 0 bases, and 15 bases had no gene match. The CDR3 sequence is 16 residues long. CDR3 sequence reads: CASSQDPGRGSRVAFF. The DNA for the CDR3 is TGTGCCAGCAGCCAAGATCCCGGCAGGGGGTCTAGAGTTGCTTTCTTT.

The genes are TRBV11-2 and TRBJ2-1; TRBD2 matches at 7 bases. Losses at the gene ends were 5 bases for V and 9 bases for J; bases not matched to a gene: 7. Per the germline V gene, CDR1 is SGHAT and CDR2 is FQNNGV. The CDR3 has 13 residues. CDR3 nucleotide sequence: TGTGCCAGCAGCATCACTAGCGTAGGTGAGCAGTTCTTC. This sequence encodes CASSITSVGEQFF.

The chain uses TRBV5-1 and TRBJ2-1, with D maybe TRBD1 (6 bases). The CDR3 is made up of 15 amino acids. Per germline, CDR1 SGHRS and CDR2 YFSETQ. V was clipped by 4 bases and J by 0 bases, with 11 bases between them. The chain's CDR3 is CASSAQGSSYNEQFF. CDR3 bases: TGCGCCAGCAGCGCTCAGGGGAGCTCCTACAATGAGCAGTTCTTC.

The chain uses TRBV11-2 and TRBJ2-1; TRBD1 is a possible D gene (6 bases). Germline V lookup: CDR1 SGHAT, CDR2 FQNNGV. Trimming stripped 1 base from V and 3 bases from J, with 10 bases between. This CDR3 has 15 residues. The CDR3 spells CASSLGGGDYNEQFF. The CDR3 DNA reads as TGTGCCAGCAGCTTAGGAGGGGGAGACTACAATGAGCAGTTCTTC.

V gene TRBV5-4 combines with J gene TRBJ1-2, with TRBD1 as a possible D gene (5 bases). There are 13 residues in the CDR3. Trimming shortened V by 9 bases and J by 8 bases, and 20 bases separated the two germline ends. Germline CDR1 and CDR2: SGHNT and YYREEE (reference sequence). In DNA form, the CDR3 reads TGTGCCACCAAACTCTTCGGGGGATTCGGCTACACCTTC. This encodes CATKLFGGFGYTF.

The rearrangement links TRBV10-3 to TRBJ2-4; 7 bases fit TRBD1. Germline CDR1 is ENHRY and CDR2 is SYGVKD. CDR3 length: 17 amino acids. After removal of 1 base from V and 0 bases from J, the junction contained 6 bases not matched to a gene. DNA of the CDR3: TGTGCCATCAGTGAGTTCGGGACAGAACTAGCCAAAAACATTCAGTACTTC. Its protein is CAISEFGTELAKNIQYF.

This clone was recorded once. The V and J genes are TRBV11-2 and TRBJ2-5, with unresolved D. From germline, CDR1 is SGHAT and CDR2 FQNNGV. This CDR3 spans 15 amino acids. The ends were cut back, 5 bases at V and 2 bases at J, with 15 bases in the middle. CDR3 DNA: TGTGCCAGCAGCCCCAGTATAACAGTTCAAGAGACCCAGTACTTC. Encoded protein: CASSPSITVQETQYF.

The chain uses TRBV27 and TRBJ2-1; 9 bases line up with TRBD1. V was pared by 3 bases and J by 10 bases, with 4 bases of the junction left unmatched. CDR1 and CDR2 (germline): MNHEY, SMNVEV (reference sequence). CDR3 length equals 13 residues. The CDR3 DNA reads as TGTGCCAGCAGTTTCAGGACAGGGGACGAGCAGTTCTTC. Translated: CASSFRTGDEQFF.

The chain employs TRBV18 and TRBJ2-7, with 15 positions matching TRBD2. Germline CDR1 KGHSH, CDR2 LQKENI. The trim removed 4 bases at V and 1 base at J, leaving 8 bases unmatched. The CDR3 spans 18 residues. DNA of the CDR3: TGTGCCAGCTCACGGGGACTAGCGGGAGGTCAGCGGTCCTACGAGCAGTACTTC. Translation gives CASSRGLAGGQRSYEQYF.

For the CDR3, the DNA is TGTGCCAGCAGCCAAGGCAGGGGAGTGTGGGTCTACAATGAGCAGTTCTTC. It specifies CASSQGRGVWVYNEQFF. The chain uses TRBV7-8 and TRBJ2-1; D might be TRBD1 (6 bases). This CDR3 is built from 17 residues. V gave up 5 bases and J gave up 3 bases, with 20 bases separating them. CDR1 is SGHVS, CDR2 FQNEAQ, per germline.

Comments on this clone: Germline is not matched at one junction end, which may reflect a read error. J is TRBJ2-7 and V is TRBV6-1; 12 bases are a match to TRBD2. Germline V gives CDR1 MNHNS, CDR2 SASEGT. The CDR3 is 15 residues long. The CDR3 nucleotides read TGTGCCAGCAGAGAAGGACTAGCGGGAACCTACGAGCAGTACTTC. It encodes CASREGLAGTYEQYF.

The CDR3 sequence is CASSWTGEDYEQYF. CDR3 in DNA: TGTGCCAGCAGCTGGACAGGGGAAGACTACGAGCAGTACTTC. The J gene is TRBJ2-7, the V gene TRBV5-6; the match to TRBD1 covers 9 bases. This CDR3 spans 14 amino acids. Germline V gives CDR1 SGHDT, CDR2 YYEEEE. The junction had 4 bases not matched to a gene; V was cut back by 3 bases and J by 3 bases.

CDR3 bases: TGCGCCAGCAGCTTGGATGGGACAGGGGGCACTGAAGCTTTCTTT. It specifies CASSLDGTGGTEAFF. The chain uses TRBV5-1 and TRBJ1-1; 11 bases line up with TRBD1. The CDR3 contains 15 residues. Germline trimming cut 0 bases from V and 4 bases from J; bases unmatched to any gene: 2. The germline V gene encodes CDR1 SGHRS and CDR2 YFSETQ. Complete variable domain (other parts from reference TRBV5-1 and TRBJ1-1): KAGVTQTPRYLIKTRGQQVTLSCSPISGHRSVSWYQQTPGQGLQFLFEYFSETQRNKGNFPGRFSGRQFSNSRSEMNVSTLELGDSALYLCASSLDGTGGTEAFFGQGTRLTVV.

The CDR3 nucleotides read TGCAGCGTTGAGGCAGCGCGAGAGACCCAGTACTTC. Protein sequence: CSVEAARETQYF. This sequence joins TRBV29-1 and TRBJ2-5; D call uncertain. The germline V gene has CDR1 SQVTM and CDR2 ANQGSEA. The ends were cut back, 3 bases at V and 4 bases at J, with 9 bases in the middle. This CDR3 has 12 amino acids.

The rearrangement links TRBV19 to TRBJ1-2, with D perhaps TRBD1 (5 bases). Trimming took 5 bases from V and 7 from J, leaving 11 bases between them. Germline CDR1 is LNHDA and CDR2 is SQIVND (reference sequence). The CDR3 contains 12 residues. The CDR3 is CASSVPRGGYTF. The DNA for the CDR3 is TGTGCCAGTAGTGTACCAAGGGGTGGCTACACCTTC.

The CDR3 nucleotides read TGTGCCAGCAGCTTGGGGGGGATGGAAAAACTGTTTTTT. Protein product: CASSLGGMEKLFF. The rearrangement joins TRBV7-9 to TRBJ1-4, with TRBD1 as a possible D gene (5 bases). Trimming shortened V by 3 bases and J by 8 bases, and 10 bases separated the two germline ends. Germline V CDR1 and CDR2: SEHNR, FQNEAQ (reference sequence). This CDR3 comprises 13 residues. Using reference TRBV7-9 and TRBJ1-4 for the parts outside the CDR3, the full variable domain is DTGVSQNPRHKITKRGQNVTFRCDPISEHNRLYWYRQTLGQGPEFLTYFQNEAQLEKSRLLSDRFSAERPKGSFSTLEIQRTEQGDSAMYLCASSLGGMEKLFFGSGTQLSVL.

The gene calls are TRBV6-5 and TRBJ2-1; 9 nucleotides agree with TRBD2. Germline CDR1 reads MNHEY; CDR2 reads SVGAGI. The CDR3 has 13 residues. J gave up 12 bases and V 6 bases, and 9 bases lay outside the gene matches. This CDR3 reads CASSSGLASMQFF. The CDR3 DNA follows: TGTGCCAGCAGCTCGGGACTAGCATCGATGCAGTTCTTC.

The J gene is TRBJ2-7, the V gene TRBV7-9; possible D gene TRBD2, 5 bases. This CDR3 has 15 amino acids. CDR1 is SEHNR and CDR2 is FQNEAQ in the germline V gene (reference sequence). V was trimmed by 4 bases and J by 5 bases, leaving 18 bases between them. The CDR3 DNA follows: TGTGCCAGCAGCTCCCCCCTCCCGGGGAACGACGAGCAGTACTTC. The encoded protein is CASSSPLPGNDEQYF.

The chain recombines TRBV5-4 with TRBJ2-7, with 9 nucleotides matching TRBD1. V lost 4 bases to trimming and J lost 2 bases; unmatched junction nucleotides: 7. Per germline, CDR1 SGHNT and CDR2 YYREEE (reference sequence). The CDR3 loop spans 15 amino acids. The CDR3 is CASSLFGQGTYEQYF. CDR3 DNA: TGTGCCAGCAGCCTATTTGGACAGGGGACCTACGAGCAGTACTTC. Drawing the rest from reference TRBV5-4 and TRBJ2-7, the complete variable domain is ETGVTQSPTHLIKTRGQQVTLRCSSQSGHNTVSWYQQALGQGPQFIFQYYREEENGRGNFPPRFSGLQFPNYSSELNVNALELDDSALYLCASSLFGQGTYEQYFGPGTRLTVT.

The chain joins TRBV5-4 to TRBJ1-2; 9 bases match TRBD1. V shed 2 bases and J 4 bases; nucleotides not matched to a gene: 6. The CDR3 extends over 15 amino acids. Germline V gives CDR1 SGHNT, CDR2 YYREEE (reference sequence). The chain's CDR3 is CASSLYGQGFYGYTF. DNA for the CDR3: TGTGCCAGCAGCTTATATGGACAGGGGTTCTATGGCTACACCTTC.

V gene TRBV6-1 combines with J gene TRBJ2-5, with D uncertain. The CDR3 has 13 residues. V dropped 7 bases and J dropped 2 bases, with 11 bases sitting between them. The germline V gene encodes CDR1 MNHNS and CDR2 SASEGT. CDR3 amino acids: CASTWNGQETQYF. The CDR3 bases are TGTGCCAGCACTTGGAACGGGCAAGAGACCCAGTACTTC.

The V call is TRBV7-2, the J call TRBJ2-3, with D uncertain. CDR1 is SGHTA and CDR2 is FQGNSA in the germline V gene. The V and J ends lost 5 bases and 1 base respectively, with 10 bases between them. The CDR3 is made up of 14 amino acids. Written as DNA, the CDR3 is TGTGCCAGCAGCCTCGGAGCCGGCACAGATACGCAGTATTTT. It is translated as CASSLGAGTDTQYF.

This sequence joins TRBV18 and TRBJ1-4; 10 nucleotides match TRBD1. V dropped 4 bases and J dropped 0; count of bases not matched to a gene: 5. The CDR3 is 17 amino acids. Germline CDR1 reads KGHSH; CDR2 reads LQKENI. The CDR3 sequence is CASSLGTGDATNEKLFF. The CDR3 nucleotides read TGTGCCAGCTCACTGGGGACAGGGGATGCAACTAATGAAAAACTGTTTTTT.

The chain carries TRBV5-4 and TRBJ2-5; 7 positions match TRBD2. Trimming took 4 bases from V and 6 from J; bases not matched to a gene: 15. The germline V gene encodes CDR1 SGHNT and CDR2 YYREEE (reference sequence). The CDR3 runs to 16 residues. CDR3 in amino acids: CASSRDGGEGRKTQYF. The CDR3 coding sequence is TGTGCCAGCAGCCGGGATGGGGGGGAGGGCAGGAAGACCCAGTACTTC.

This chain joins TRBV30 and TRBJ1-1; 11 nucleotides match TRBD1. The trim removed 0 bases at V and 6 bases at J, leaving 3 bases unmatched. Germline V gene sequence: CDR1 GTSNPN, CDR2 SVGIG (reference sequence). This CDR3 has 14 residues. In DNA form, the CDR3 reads TGTGCCTGGAGTGTGGGACAGGGGGTGGCTGAAGCTTTCTTT. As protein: CAWSVGQGVAEAFF.